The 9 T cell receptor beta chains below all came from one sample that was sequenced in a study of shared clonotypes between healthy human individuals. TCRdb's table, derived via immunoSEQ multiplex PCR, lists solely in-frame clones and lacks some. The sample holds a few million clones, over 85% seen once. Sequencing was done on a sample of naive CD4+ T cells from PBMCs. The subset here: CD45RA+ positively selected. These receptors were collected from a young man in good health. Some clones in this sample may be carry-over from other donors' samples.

CDR3 amino acids: CASTHGEEQFF. The CDR3, as DNA: TGTGCCAGCACCCATGGGGAGGAGCAGTTCTTC. The V and J genes are TRBV6-5 and TRBJ2-1, with a weak D call TRBD2 (5 bases). Per germline, CDR1 MNHEY and CDR2 SVGAGI. Trimming left V 7 bases short and J 10 bases short, with 11 bases between. CDR3 length equals 11 residues.

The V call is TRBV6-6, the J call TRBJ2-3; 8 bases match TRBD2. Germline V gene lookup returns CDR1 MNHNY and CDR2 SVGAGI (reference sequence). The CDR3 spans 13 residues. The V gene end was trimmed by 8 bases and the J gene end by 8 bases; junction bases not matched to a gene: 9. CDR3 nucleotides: TGTGCCAGCGGAACGGACGGGAGGGGTACGCAGTATTTT. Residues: CASGTDGRGTQYF.

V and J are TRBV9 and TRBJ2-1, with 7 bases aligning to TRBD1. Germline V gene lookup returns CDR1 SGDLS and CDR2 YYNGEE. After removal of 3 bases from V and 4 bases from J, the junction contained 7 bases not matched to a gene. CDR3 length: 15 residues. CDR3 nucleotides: TGTGCCAGCAGCGCTACGGGACAGCCTTACAATGAGCAGTTCTTC. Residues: CASSATGQPYNEQFF.

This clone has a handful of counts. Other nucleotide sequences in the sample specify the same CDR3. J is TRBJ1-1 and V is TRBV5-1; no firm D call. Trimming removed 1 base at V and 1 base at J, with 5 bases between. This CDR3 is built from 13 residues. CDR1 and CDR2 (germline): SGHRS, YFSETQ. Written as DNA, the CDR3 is TGCGCCAGCAGCTTGAGAAGGAACACTGAAGCTTTCTTT. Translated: CASSLRRNTEAFF. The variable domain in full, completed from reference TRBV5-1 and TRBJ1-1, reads KAGVTQTPRYLIKTRGQQVTLSCSPISGHRSVSWYQQTPGQGLQFLFEYFSETQRNKGNFPGRFSGRQFSNSRSEMNVSTLELGDSALYLCASSLRRNTEAFFGQGTRLTVV.

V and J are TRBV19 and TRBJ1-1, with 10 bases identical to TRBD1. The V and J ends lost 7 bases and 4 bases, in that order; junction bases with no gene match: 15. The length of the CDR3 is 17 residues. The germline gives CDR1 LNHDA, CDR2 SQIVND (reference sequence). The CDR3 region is CASTTTRGGQGPTEAFF. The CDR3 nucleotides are TGTGCCAGTACCACCACCCGAGGGGGACAGGGGCCCACTGAAGCTTTCTTT.

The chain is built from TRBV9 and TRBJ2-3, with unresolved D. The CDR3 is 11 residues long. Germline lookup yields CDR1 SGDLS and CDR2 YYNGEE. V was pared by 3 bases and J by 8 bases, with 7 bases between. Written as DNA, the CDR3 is TGTGCCAGCAGCGATAGTAGTACGCAGTATTTT. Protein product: CASSDSSTQYF.

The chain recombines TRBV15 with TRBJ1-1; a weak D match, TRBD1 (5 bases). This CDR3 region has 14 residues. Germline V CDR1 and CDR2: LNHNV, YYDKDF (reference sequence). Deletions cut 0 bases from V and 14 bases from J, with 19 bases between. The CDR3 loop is CATSRDQVPGPLFF. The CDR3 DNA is TGTGCCACCAGCAGAGATCAAGTTCCGGGACCCCTGTTCTTT.

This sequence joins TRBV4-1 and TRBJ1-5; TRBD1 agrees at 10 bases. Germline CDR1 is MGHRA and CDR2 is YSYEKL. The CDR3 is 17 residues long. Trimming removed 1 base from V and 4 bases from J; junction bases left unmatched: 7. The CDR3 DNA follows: TGCGCCAGCAGCCAAGGCAGACAGGGGGCACGGAATCAGCCCCAGCATTTT. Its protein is CASSQGRQGARNQPQHF.

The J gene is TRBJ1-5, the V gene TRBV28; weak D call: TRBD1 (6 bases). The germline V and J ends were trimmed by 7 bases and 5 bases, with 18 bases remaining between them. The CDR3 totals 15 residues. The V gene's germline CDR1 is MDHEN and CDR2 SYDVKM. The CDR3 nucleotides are TGTGCCAGCAAGTTGGGGGCGCAGGTAGATCAGCCCCAGCATTTT. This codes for CASKLGAQVDQPQHF.